This TCR beta chain was identified during a study of shared clonotypes between healthy human individuals. Study-wide results and caveats: Measured sharing among donors was expected to vary with sequencing depth.

CDR1 is SGHAT and CDR2 is FQDESV in the germline V gene (reference sequence). This CDR3 is 14 amino acids long. With respect to this clone: The antigen is undetermined. A junction end diverges from the germline sequence, so it may reflect a read error.

TCRdb's table, derived via immunoSEQ multiplex PCR, lists solely in-frame clones and lacks some. Altogether hundreds of thousands of clones are present, around 86% being singletons, with the ten largest covering about 17%. The receptor was isolated from a man aged 18 to 29 in good health. Material: memory CD8+ T cells sorted from blood. As to subset: CD45RO+ cells pooled with CCR7-negative TemRA cells. V and J are TRBV11-1 and TRBJ2-7; 7 nucleotides agree with TRBD2. The CDR3 is CASSLEPSGDLTDF. In nucleotides, the CDR3 is TGTGCCAGCAGCTTAGAACCCAGCGGGGACCTAACAGACTTC.